These 30 T cell receptor beta chains came from one sample sequenced in a study of cytomegalovirus exposure and HLA in healthy donors. 60 Vbeta and 13 Jbeta primers were used in PCR. Using immunoSEQ multiplex PCR, the repertoire was profiled, and TCRdb retains in-frame clones only, with some absent. The sample shows 310,000 or so clones, approximately 90% of them seen only once. Sequencing input: PBMCs. Receptors originate from a woman under 30 in good health and CMV-seronegative.

V usage is TRBV2 and J usage is TRBJ2-3, with D maybe TRBD1 (6 bases). This CDR3 is 15 amino acids long. The germline V gene has CDR1 SNHLY and CDR2 FYNNEI. V lost 2 bases, J lost 4 bases, and 13 bases lay in between. The CDR3 DNA reads as TGTGCCAGCAGTGAATTGGGTACAGGGTCAGATACGCAGTATTTT. Translated, it gives CASSELGTGSDTQYF. The full variable domain, in which reference TRBV2 and TRBJ2-3 provide the parts outside the CDR3, is EPEVTQTPSHQVTQMGQEVILRCVPISNHLYFYWYRQILGQKVEFLVSFYNNEISEKSEIFDDQFSVERPDGSNFTLKIRSTKLEDSAMYFCASSELGTGSDTQYFGPGTRLTVL.

CDR3 nucleotides: TGTGCCAGCAGCTTAAATCCCTACTACAATGAGCAGTTCTTC. Translated, it gives CASSLNPYYNEQFF. This chain joins TRBV7-3 and TRBJ2-1; no firm D call. V was shortened by 1 base and J by 3 bases, with 7 bases between the two germline ends. CDR1 and CDR2 from the germline V gene are SGHTA and FQGTGA. The CDR3 is made up of 14 amino acids. The variable domain in full, completed from reference TRBV7-3 and TRBJ2-1, reads GAGVSQTPSNKVTEKGKYVELRCDPISGHTALYWYRQSLGQGPEFLIYFQGTGAADDSGLPNDRFFAVRPEGSVSTLKIQRTERGDSAVYLCASSLNPYYNEQFFGPGTRLTVL.

This rearrangement joins TRBV12-5 to TRBJ2-5; 7 nucleotides line up with TRBD2. Gene TRBJ2-7 matches the end of the DNA better, so the J call may be wrong. This CDR3 contains 16 residues. The germline gives CDR1 LGHNT, CDR2 FRNRAP. DNA of the CDR3: TGTGCTAGTGGTTTGGTCCGTCGGGGGGTCTCCTACGAGCAGTACTTC. Its translation: CASGLVRRGVSYEQYF.

This rearrangement joins TRBV6-6 to TRBJ1-2, with 10 bases fitting TRBD1. Germline V gene lookup returns CDR1 MNHNY and CDR2 SVGAGI (reference sequence). The CDR3 sequence is 15 residues long. V lost 2 bases to trimming and J lost 6 bases; unmatched junction nucleotides: 6. The DNA of the CDR3 is TGTGCCAGCAGTTACGAAGGGACAGGGGAAAATGGCTACACCTTC. It codes for CASSYEGTGENGYTF.

About this clone itself: Other DNA sequences of this sample code for an identical CDR3. V and J are TRBV29-1 and TRBJ1-1; D uncertain. The CDR3 has 10 residues. Germline V gene lookup returns CDR1 SQVTM and CDR2 ANQGSEA. Trimming took off 0 bases at V and 7 bases at J, with 3 bases between the two ends. The CDR3 sequence is CSVEDREAFF. DNA for the CDR3: TGCAGCGTTGAAGATCGTGAAGCTTTCTTT. The entire variable domain, with the rest obtained from reference TRBV29-1 and TRBJ1-1, is as follows: SAVISQKPSRDICQRGTSLTIQCQVDSQVTMMFWYRQQPGQSLTLIATANQGSEATYESGFVIDKFPISRPNLTFSTLTVSNMSPEDSSIYLCSVEDREAFFGQGTRLTVV.

The V gene is TRBV15, the J gene TRBJ2-7; maybe TRBD1 (6 bases). Trimming took 6 bases from V and 0 from J, leaving 12 bases between them. CDR1 LNHNV and CDR2 YYDKDF come from the germline V gene (reference sequence). This CDR3 spans 14 amino acids. The chain's CDR3 is CATSTGSGSYEQYF. CDR3 sequence (DNA): TGTGCCACCAGTACAGGGTCCGGCTCCTACGAGCAGTACTTC.

The CDR3 here is CASSQMEAGNTGELFF. The CDR3 coding sequence is TGTGCCAGCTCACAAATGGAAGCGGGGAACACCGGGGAGCTGTTTTTT. The rearrangement joins TRBV18 to TRBJ2-2, with D perhaps matching TRBD2 (6 bases). V lost 4 bases and J 1 base, leaving 13 bases between the germline ends. The CDR3 runs 16 residues. Germline V gives CDR1 KGHSH, CDR2 LQKENI.

The gene calls are TRBV10-3 and TRBJ1-1, with TRBD1 matching over 9 bases. This CDR3 is 14 amino acids long. V lost 6 bases and J lost 3; bases outside the gene matches: 5. CDR1 is ENHRY and CDR2 is SYGVKD in the germline V gene. In DNA form, the CDR3 reads TGTGCCATCAGAACACAGGGGGCGGACACTGAAGCTTTCTTT. Translated: CAIRTQGADTEAFF.

The J gene is TRBJ2-3, the V gene TRBV14; D is perhaps TRBD2 (5 bases). The CDR3 has 14 amino acids. V gave up 8 bases and J gave up 2 bases, with 14 bases separating them. Germline CDR1 and CDR2: SGHDN and FVKESK. DNA of the CDR3: TGTGCCAGCGGAGAGGGTCCAAACACAGATACGCAGTATTTT. The encoded protein is CASGEGPNTDTQYF.

The chain carries TRBV7-8 and TRBJ1-1, with no clear D. The CDR3 spans 16 residues. Trimming took 0 bases from V and 0 from J, leaving 11 bases between them. CDR1 and CDR2 from the germline V gene are SGHVS and FQNEAQ. CDR3 protein: CASSLANSGMNTEAFF. CDR3 nucleotides: TGTGCCAGCAGCTTAGCGAATTCGGGGATGAACACTGAAGCTTTCTTT.

The chain recombines TRBV9 with TRBJ1-2; TRBD1 agrees at 7 bases. Germline V gene sequence: CDR1 SGDLS, CDR2 YYNGEE. The CDR3 is 15 amino acids. V trimming: 4 bases; J trimming: 5 bases; junction bases outside the gene matches: 11. Here the CDR3 reads CASSRVQGEVYGYTF. For the CDR3, the DNA is TGTGCCAGCAGCCGCGTGCAGGGGGAGGTATATGGCTACACCTTC.

The V call is TRBV5-1, the J call TRBJ1-2, with 7 bases lining up with TRBD1. CDR1 and CDR2 from the germline V gene are SGHRS and YFSETQ. The CDR3 consists of 14 residues. With V trimmed by 0 bases and J by 4 bases, 3 bases remained unmatched. CDR3 protein: CASSLGTGLYGYTF. CDR3 bases: TGCGCCAGCAGCTTGGGGACAGGTCTCTATGGCTACACCTTC.

This chain links TRBV7-9 with TRBJ1-5; a weak D match, TRBD1 (6 bases). Trimming shortened V by 1 base and J by 0 bases, and 10 bases separated the two germline ends. The germline CDR1 and CDR2 sequences are SEHNR and FQNEAQ (reference sequence). The CDR3 is 16 amino acids. The CDR3 DNA sequence: TGTGCCAGCAGCTTAGGGGAGGGGGTTAGCAATCAGCCCCAGCATTTT. It codes for CASSLGEGVSNQPQHF.

The CDR3 DNA sequence: TGTGCCACGGAGGGACAGTTAGACTATGGCTACACCTTC. Translated: CATEGQLDYGYTF. The chain is built from TRBV10-3 and TRBJ1-2; 7 bases are shared with TRBD1. CDR3 length equals 13 residues. With 10 bases clipped from V and 3 bases from J, the junction kept 8 bases outside the gene matches. Germline V lookup: CDR1 ENHRY, CDR2 SYGVKD.

The chain carries TRBV27 and TRBJ1-1; no reliable D call. CDR1 MNHEY and CDR2 SMNVEV come from the germline V gene (reference sequence). The CDR3 has 16 residues. The V end lost 7 bases, the J end lost 4 bases, and 22 bases lay between the germline ends. The CDR3 nucleotides read TGTGCCAGCAACCCCACCCGCTCCCAGGAAAGCACTGAAGCTTTCTTT. It yields the protein CASNPTRSQESTEAFF.

The chain uses TRBV5-6 and TRBJ1-6; 7 positions match TRBD1. The J segment lost 6 bases and the V segment lost 0 bases, leaving 3 bases of the junction unmatched. The CDR3 contains 15 residues. Germline V gene lookup returns CDR1 SGHDT and CDR2 YYEEEE. CDR3 sequence reads: CASSLVDRVNSPLHF. In DNA form, the CDR3 reads TGTGCCAGCAGCTTGGTCGACAGGGTTAATTCACCCCTCCACTTT.

The CDR3 DNA follows: TGTGCCAGTAGTATGCTTCCCAGTTTCCAAGAGACCCAGTACTTC. Protein: CASSMLPSFQETQYF. This chain connects TRBV19 to TRBJ2-5, with D unclear. Trimming pared 3 bases from V and 1 base from J, leaving 12 bases between. The CDR3 extends over 15 amino acids. Germline CDR1 LNHDA, CDR2 SQIVND (reference sequence).

This clone has only one observation. CDR3 in amino acids: CASGLVQRQGGASTEAFF. In DNA form, the CDR3 reads TGTGCTAGTGGTTTGGTACAAAGACAAGGGGGCGCGTCCACTGAAGCTTTCTTT. V usage is TRBV12-5 and J usage is TRBJ1-1; 7 nucleotides agree with TRBD1. J gave up 4 bases and V 0 bases, and 14 bases lay outside the gene matches. The CDR3 covers 18 residues. Germline V lookup: CDR1 LGHNT, CDR2 FRNRAP.

This clone was counted once. The chain has TRBV10-3 and TRBJ2-7; 7 bases agree with TRBD1. The CDR3 is made up of 15 amino acids. Germline V gene data show CDR1 as ENHRY and CDR2 as SYGVKD. V shed 4 bases and J 4 bases; nucleotides not matched to a gene: 10. DNA for the CDR3: TGTGCCATCAGTGTCGGGACAGTGGAAATGTACGAGCAGTACTTC. Amino acid sequence: CAISVGTVEMYEQYF.

The chain combines TRBV18 with TRBJ2-7; maybe TRBD1 (5 bases). This CDR3 is built from 14 residues. Germline assignment: CDR1 KGHSH and CDR2 LQKENI. V lost 4 bases, J lost 4 bases, and 14 bases lay in between. The CDR3 is CASSLSRDGYEQYF. CDR3 DNA: TGTGCCAGCTCACTCTCCAGGGATGGGTACGAGCAGTACTTC.

The rearrangement links TRBV10-1 to TRBJ2-1, with D possibly matching TRBD2 (6 bases). Germline CDR1 is WNHNN and CDR2 is SYGVQD (reference sequence). The CDR3 covers 17 residues. V was clipped by 0 bases and J by 0 bases, with 12 bases between them. DNA of the CDR3: TGCGCCAGCAGTGAGTCACCCGGGACTTCCTCCTACAATGAGCAGTTCTTC. This sequence encodes CASSESPGTSSYNEQFF.

The rearrangement joins TRBV5-1 to TRBJ1-2, with D uncertain. Per the germline V gene, CDR1 is SGHRS and CDR2 is YFSETQ. The ends were cut back, 7 bases at V and 4 bases at J, with 14 bases in the middle. The CDR3 sequence is 13 residues long. CDR3 sequence: CASYDRGGYGYTF. DNA of the CDR3: TGCGCCAGCTACGACCGAGGTGGCTATGGCTACACCTTC.

The V gene is TRBV6-5, the J gene TRBJ1-1; TRBD1 agrees at 7 bases. The CDR3 covers 15 residues. The ends lost 4 bases at V and 5 bases at J; junction bases unmatched: 10. Germline loops: CDR1 MNHEY, CDR2 SVGAGI. The CDR3 loop is CASSCSNRGRTEAFF. DNA for the CDR3: TGTGCCAGCAGTTGCTCGAACAGGGGCAGGACTGAAGCTTTCTTT.

This clone has just one count. The rearrangement links TRBV5-6 to TRBJ1-4, with D possibly being TRBD1 (6 bases). Per the germline V gene, CDR1 is SGHDT and CDR2 is YYEEEE. The CDR3 totals 15 residues. V was cut by 2 bases and J by 3 bases, with 11 bases left in between. The CDR3 nucleotides read TGTGCCAGCAGCTTAGGGGACATAGCTAATGAAAAACTGTTTTTT. Translation: CASSLGDIANEKLFF.

The J gene is TRBJ2-5, the V gene TRBV19, with 11 bases fitting TRBD1. V was clipped by 8 bases and J by 5 bases; unmatched bases: 13. CDR1 and CDR2 (germline): LNHDA, SQIVND (reference sequence). The CDR3 extends over 16 amino acids. The CDR3 DNA reads as TGTGCCAGTTCCCAGGGGGGACAGGGGGTTTTGGAGACCCAGTACTTC. This sequence encodes CASSQGGQGVLETQYF.

This clone appeared once. The chain uses TRBV7-2 and TRBJ2-5; D gene unclear. Per the germline V gene, CDR1 is SGHTA and CDR2 is FQGNSA. The V end lost 3 bases, the J end lost 7 bases, and 9 bases lay between the germline ends. CDR3 length: 12 residues. The CDR3, as DNA: TGTGCCAGCAGCTTCGAGTGGGCGACCCAGTACTTC. Translated, it gives CASSFEWATQYF.

The J gene is TRBJ2-7, the V gene TRBV2; D remains ambiguous. Germline CDR1 and CDR2: SNHLY and FYNNEI. Trimming cost V 4 bases and J 1 base, with 5 bases left between them. The CDR3 extends over 12 amino acids. The CDR3 sequence: CASSVVSYEQYF. The CDR3, as DNA: TGTGCCAGCAGTGTCGTGTCCTACGAGCAGTACTTC.

About this clone itself: One end of the junction varies from germline; a read error may be responsible. Other DNA sequences in this sample translate to the same CDR3. The J gene is TRBJ1-5, the V gene TRBV11-1; tentative D call: TRBD1 (5 bases). CDR3 length: 13 residues. CDR1 and CDR2 (germline): SGHAT, FQDESV (reference sequence). The CDR3 reads CASSWDLDQPQHF. Here the CDR3 DNA reads TGTGCCAGCAGCTGGGACTTGGATCAGCCCCAGCACTTT.

This chain connects TRBV11-2 to TRBJ1-4; the D gene is possibly TRBD1 (6 bases). V dropped 4 bases and J dropped 8 bases, with 8 bases sitting between them. This CDR3 spans 12 amino acids. Germline CDR1 and CDR2: SGHAT and FQNNGV. CDR3 residues: CASSSGGEKLFF. The CDR3 coding sequence is TGTGCCAGCAGCTCGGGGGGCGAAAAACTGTTTTTT.

The J gene is TRBJ1-1, the V gene TRBV19; 9 nucleotides line up with TRBD1. Germline V gene data show CDR1 as LNHDA and CDR2 as SQIVND (reference sequence). The V gene end was trimmed by 1 base and the J gene end by 5 bases; junction bases not matched to a gene: 8. This CDR3 contains 16 residues. The CDR3 spells CASSIVRDRAYTEAFF. DNA for the CDR3: TGTGCCAGTAGTATAGTCCGGGACAGGGCATATACTGAAGCTTTCTTT.